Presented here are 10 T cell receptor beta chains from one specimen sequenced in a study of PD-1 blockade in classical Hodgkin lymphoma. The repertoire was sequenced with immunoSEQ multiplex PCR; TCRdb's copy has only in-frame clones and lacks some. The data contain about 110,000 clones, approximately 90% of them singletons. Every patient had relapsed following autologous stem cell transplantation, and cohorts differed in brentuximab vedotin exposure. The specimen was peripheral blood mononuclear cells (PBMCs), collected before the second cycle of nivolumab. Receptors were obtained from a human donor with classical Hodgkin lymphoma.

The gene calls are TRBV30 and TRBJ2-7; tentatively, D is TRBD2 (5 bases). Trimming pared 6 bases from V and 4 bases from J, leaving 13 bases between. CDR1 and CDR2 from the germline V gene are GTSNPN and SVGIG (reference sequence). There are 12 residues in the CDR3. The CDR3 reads CACSPEGYEQYF. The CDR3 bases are TGTGCCTGCAGCCCTGAGGGTTACGAGCAGTACTTC.

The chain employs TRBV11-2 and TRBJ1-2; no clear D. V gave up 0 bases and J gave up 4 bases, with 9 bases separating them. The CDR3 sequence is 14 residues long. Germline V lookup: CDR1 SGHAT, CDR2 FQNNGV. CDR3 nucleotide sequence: TGTGCCAGCAGCTTAGACGTTCAGCCCTATGGCTACACCTTC. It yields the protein CASSLDVQPYGYTF.

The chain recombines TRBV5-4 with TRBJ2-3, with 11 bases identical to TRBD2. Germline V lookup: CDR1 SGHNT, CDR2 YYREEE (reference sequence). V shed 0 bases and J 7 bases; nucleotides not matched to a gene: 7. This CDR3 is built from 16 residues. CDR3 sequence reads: CASSLAGASGRYTQYF. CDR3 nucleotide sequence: TGTGCCAGCAGCTTGGCCGGGGCTAGCGGGAGGTATACGCAGTATTTT.

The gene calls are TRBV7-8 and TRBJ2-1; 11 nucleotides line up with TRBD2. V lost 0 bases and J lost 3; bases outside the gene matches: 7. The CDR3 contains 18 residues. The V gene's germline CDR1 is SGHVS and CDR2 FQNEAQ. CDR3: CASSLAHLSGGGYNEQFF. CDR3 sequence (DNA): TGTGCCAGCAGCTTAGCGCATCTTAGCGGGGGGGGCTACAATGAGCAGTTCTTC.

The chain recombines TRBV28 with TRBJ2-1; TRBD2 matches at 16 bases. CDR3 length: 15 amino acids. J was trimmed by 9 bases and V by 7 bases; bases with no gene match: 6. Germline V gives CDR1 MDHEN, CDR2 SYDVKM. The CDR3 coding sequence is TGTGCCAGCAACCTGGGACTAGCGGGAGGGGGTGAGCAGTTCTTC. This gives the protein CASNLGLAGGGEQFF.

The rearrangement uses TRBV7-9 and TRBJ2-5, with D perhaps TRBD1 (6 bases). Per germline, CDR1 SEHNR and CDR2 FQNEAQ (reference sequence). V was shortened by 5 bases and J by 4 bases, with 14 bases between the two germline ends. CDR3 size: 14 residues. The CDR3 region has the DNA TGTGCCAGCAGCCAAGCGACAGGCGGAGAGACCCAGTACTTC. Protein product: CASSQATGGETQYF. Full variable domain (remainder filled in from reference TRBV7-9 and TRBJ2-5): DTGVSQNPRHKITKRGQNVTFRCDPISEHNRLYWYRQTLGQGPEFLTYFQNEAQLEKSRLLSDRFSAERPKGSFSTLEIQRTEQGDSAMYLCASSQATGGETQYFGPGTRLLVL.

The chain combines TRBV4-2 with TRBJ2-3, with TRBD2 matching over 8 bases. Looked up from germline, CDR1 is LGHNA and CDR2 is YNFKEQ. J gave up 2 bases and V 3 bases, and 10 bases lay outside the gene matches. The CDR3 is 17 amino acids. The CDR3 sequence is CASSQERTSGLTDTQYF. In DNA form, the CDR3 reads TGTGCCAGCAGCCAGGAACGAACTAGCGGTCTCACAGATACGCAGTATTTT.

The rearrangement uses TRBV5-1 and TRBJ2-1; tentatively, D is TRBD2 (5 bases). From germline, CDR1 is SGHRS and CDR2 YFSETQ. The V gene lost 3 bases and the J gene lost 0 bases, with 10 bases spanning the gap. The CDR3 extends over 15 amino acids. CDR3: CASSSDRDSYNEQFF. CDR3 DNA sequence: TGCGCCAGCAGCTCAGACCGGGACTCCTACAATGAGCAGTTCTTC.

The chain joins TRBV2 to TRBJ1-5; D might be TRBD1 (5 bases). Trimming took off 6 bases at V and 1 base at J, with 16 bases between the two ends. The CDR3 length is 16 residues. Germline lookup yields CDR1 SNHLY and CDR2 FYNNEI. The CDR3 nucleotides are TGTGCCAGCAGGGGACTTTTACCAGACAGCAATCAGCCCCAGCATTTT. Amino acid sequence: CASRGLLPDSNQPQHF.

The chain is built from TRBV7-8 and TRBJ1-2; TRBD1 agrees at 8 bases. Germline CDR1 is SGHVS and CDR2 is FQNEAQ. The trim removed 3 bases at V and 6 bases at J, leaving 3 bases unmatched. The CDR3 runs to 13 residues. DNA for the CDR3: TGTGCCAGCAGCTTCGACAGGGGCGATGGCTACACCTTC. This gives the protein CASSFDRGDGYTF. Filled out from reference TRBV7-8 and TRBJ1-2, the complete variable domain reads GAGVSQSPRYKVAKRGQDVALRCDPISGHVSLFWYQQALGQGPEFLTYFQNEAQLDKSGLPSDRFFAERPEGSVSTLKIQRTQQEDSAVYLCASSFDRGDGYTFGSGTRLTVV.